This is a list of T cell receptor beta chains from one sample in a study of cytomegalovirus exposure and HLA in healthy donors. Here immunoSEQ multiplex PCR was the method, and the copy in TCRdb shows in-frame clones only, minus some. This sample has 200,000 to 250,000 clones, with around nine tenths found just once. The sample was PBMCs. Receptors originate from a woman younger than 35 in good health and CMV-seropositive. The CDR3 runs from the conserved cysteine through the conserved F or W. A D gene is named only where the DNA matches it firmly. Some rows mark clone size as missing; the rest say once, few, many or name a class of expanded clone.

many TRBD2 TRBJ2-1 TRBV6-4 TGTGCCAGCAGACAGACTAGCGGGCCCTACAATGAGCAGTTCTTC CASRQTSGPYNEQFF
. . TRBJ2-3 TRBV4-1 TGCGCCAGCAGCTGGACTGCCCAGTCCACAGATACGCAGTATTTT CASSWTAQSTDTQYF
. . TRBJ1-5 TRBV27 TGTGCCAGCAGTTTAGCGGGTGGGAATAGCAATCAGCCCCAGCATTTT CASSLAGGNSNQPQHF
. TRBD1 TRBJ1-1 TRBV5-4 TGTGCCAGCAGATCAGGGGGCGAGACTGAAGCTTTCTTT CASRSGGETEAFF
. TRBD1 TRBJ2-7 TRBV6-1 TGTGCCAGCACTTGGGACAGAACCTACGAGCAGTACTTC CASTWDRTYEQYF
few . TRBJ1-2 TRBV15 TGTGCCACCGCCACCGCCGACAGTCAGGTCTATGGCTACACCTTC CATATADSQVYGYTF
. TRBD1 TRBJ2-1 TRBV15 TGTGCCACCAGCAGACGACCACAGGGGTGGAATGAGCAGTTCTTC CATSRRPQGWNEQFF
. TRBD1 TRBJ2-7 TRBV11-2 TGTGCCAGCAGTCCGACCGGGACAGGGTCCCACGAGCAGTACTTC CASSPTGTGSHEQYF
. . TRBJ2-7 TRBV9 TGTGCCAGCAGCGCGACAGTGGACGGCGAGCAGTACTTC CASSATVDGEQYF
once TRBD2 TRBJ2-2 TRBV14 TGTGCCAGCAGCATTCGGCCGGGACTAGCGGGAAAAGGCACCGGGGAGCTGTTTTTT CASSIRPGLAGKGTGELFF
few TRBD1 TRBJ1-2 TRBV7-6 TGTGCCAGCAGCTCGGACAGGGTCGGCTACACCTTC CASSSDRVGYTF
. . TRBJ2-7 TRBV28 TGTGCCAGCAGTGTGCAGGGGATGTGGTACTTC CASSVQGMWYF
. TRBD2 TRBJ2-7 TRBV13 TGTGCCAGCAGCTCCTCGGGACTAGCGGGAGACGGTAGATACGAGCAGTACTTC CASSSSGLAGDGRYEQYF
. . TRBJ1-2 TRBV19 TGTGCCAGTAGTGAGGACAGATACAATGGCTACACCTTC CASSEDRYNGYTF
. . TRBJ2-5 TRBV7-8 TGTGCCAGCAGCTTTACCCGCTCAGGAAGAGGGAGCCAGTACTTC CASSFTRSGRGSQYF
. TRBD2 TRBJ2-2 TRBV27 TGTGCCAGCAGGGCTAGCGGGAGCCCCGGGGAGCTGTTTTTT CASRASGSPGELFF
. TRBD1 TRBJ1-2 TRBV5-4 TGTGCCAGCAGCCCCGGGACAGCGGGCTACACCTTC CASSPGTAGYTF
. . TRBJ1-1 TRBV5-1 TGCGCCAGCAGCCTGGCAGGGGCCTTGAACACTGAAGCTTTCTTT CASSLAGALNTEAFF
. TRBD1 TRBJ1-2 TRBV30 TGTGCCTACAATACAGGGGACTATGGCTACACCTTC CAYNTGDYGYTF
. TRBD1 TRBJ1-1 TRBV29-1 TGCAGCGCCCAGGGGGCCCTGAACACTGAAGCTTTCTTT CSAQGALNTEAFF
. . TRBJ1-1 TRBV27 TGTGCCAGTTATAGCGGGACTGAAGCTTTCTTT CASYSGTEAFF
. TRBD2 TRBJ2-3 TRBV9 TGTGCCAGCAGCGTTTTTGGACTAGCGGGCCCCACAGATACGCAGTATTTT CASSVFGLAGPTDTQYF
. . TRBJ1-2 TRBV30 TGTGCCTTCACTGGGGGGTTCAAGACTAACTATGGCTACACCTTC CAFTGGFKTNYGYTF
. TRBD1 TRBJ1-2 TRBV27 TGTGCCAGCAGTTTAACCCTGGACAGGGACGTTGCTTATGGCTACACCTTC CASSLTLDRDVAYGYTF
. . TRBJ2-7 TRBV28 TGTGCCAGCAGCCAGCCTGGGGGAGGAATCTACGAGCAGTACTTC CASSQPGGGIYEQYF
few . TRBJ2-7 TRBV30 TGTGCCGGGGGGGCACGGGAGCAGTACTTC CAGGAREQYF
. . TRBJ1-4 TRBV6-5 TGTGCCAGCAGCCCAGGGTCTAATGAAAAACTGTTTTTT CASSPGSNEKLFF
. TRBD1 TRBJ1-5 TRBV6-6 TGTGCCACCGGACAGGGGGGGAATCAGCCCCAGCATTTT CATGQGGNQPQHF
few . TRBJ2-7 TRBV5-1 TGCGCCAGCAGCTCAGGTCATGGTCAGCAGTACTTC CASSSGHGQQYF
. . TRBJ2-6 TRBV11-2 TGTGCCAGCAGCGCCCTACACAGACGGGAAGAATCTGGGGCCAACGTCCTGACTTTC CASSALHRREESGANVLTF
. . TRBJ1-1 TRBV11-3 TGTGCCAGCAGCTCGCCCCGACAGGCTGAAGCTTTCTTT CASSSPRQAEAFF
. TRBD1 TRBJ2-7 TRBV11-2 TGTGCCAGCAGCTTCACCCCCGGGACAGGGGGCACGTACGAGCAGTACTTC CASSFTPGTGGTYEQYF
. TRBD2 TRBJ2-7 TRBV6-5 TGTGCCAGCAGGAGGGGAGCGGGAATACCCTACGAGCAGTACTTC CASRRGAGIPYEQYF
once TRBD2 TRBJ2-4 TRBV6-6 TGTGCCAGCAGTGGGGACTATATCCAAAACATTCAGTACTTC CASSGDYIQNIQYF
few TRBD2 TRBJ2-7 TRBV7-9 TGTGCCAGCAGCTTACGAGGCGGGAGCTACGAGCAGTACTTC CASSLRGGSYEQYF
. . TRBJ2-7 TRBV19 TGTGCCAGTAGTGGGCTCGGCGAGCAGTACTTC CASSGLGEQYF
once TRBD1 TRBJ1-1 TRBV7-9 TGTGCCAGCAGCTTTGGGGCTGACAGGGGGAGGACTGAAGCTTTCTTT CASSFGADRGRTEAFF
few TRBD1 TRBJ1-2 TRBV27 TGTGCCAGCAGTCGGACAGGGGGCTACGGCTACACCTTC CASSRTGGYGYTF
few TRBD1 TRBJ1-2 TRBV11-2 TGTGCCAGCAGCTCGGTGACAGGGCCTAACTATGGCTACACCTTC CASSSVTGPNYGYTF
. TRBD2 TRBJ2-1 TRBV6-6 TGTGCCAGCAGTTATGCGGGAGGCCCCAATGAGCAGTTCTTC CASSYAGGPNEQFF
few . TRBJ1-1 TRBV11-2 TGTGCCAGCAGCTCGACTATGAACACTGAAGCTTTCTTT CASSSTMNTEAFF
. . TRBJ2-3 TRBV28 TGTGCCAGCAGTAACTGGGACATACCGAGCACAGATACGCAGTATTTT CASSNWDIPSTDTQYF
. . TRBJ2-5 TRBV1 TGCACCAGCACCGGGACTAGCGAGGGAAGCTCCCAAGAGACCCAGTACTTC CTSTGTSEGSSQETQYF
. TRBD2 TRBJ2-3 TRBV7-9 TGTGCCAGCACACTCGGGACTAGCGGGATAGATACGCAGTATTTT CASTLGTSGIDTQYF
. . TRBJ2-3 TRBV20-1 TGCAGTGCCCTGTCTTCAGATACGCAGTATTTT CSALSSDTQYF
. TRBD2 TRBJ2-5 TRBV4-1 TGCGCCAGCAGTCGACTAGCCGCCGAGACCCAGTACTTC CASSRLAAETQYF
. TRBD1 TRBJ2-7 TRBV5-6 TGTGCCAGCAGCCGACGGGACAGGATTTACGAGCAGTACTTC CASSRRDRIYEQYF
. . TRBJ1-1 TRBV5-1 TGCGCCAGCAGCGGGGGGGCAAGGAACACTGAAGCTTTCTTT CASSGGARNTEAFF
. TRBD1 TRBJ1-1 TRBV28 TGTGCCAGCAGTTTACTGGGACAGCACACTGAAGCTTTCTTT CASSLLGQHTEAFF
. TRBD2 TRBJ2-5 TRBV5-1 TGCGCCAGCAGATCCGCGGGACTAACCCAAGAGACCCAGTACTTC CASRSAGLTQETQYF
. . TRBJ2-3 TRBV29-1 TGCAGCGTTGAACCTGGGAGCTCAGATACGCAGTATTTT CSVEPGSSDTQYF
once . TRBJ1-4 TRBV30 TGTGCCTGGAGTCCCGGAGGGGGGGGCTGGGAAAAACTGTTTTTT CAWSPGGGGWEKLFF
. TRBD2 TRBJ2-7 TRBV27 TGTGCCAGCAGCTCTGGGACTACTCTATACGAGCAGTACTTC CASSSGTTLYEQYF
once TRBD2 TRBJ2-5 TRBV13 TGTGCCAGCAGCTTAATCGCGGGAGAGCAAGAGACCCAGTACTTC CASSLIAGEQETQYF
medium-sized TRBD1 TRBJ2-3 TRBV29-1 TGCAGCGTTGAAGCCGGACAGGGTGGAGCGGATACGCAGTATTTT CSVEAGQGGADTQYF
. TRBD1 TRBJ1-1 TRBV30 TGTGCCTGGAGTTTGGGACAGGGGATCTGGGAAGCTTTCTTT CAWSLGQGIWEAFF
. TRBD1 TRBJ2-7 TRBV28 TGTGCCAGCAGTCGAGCCGGGACAGGGGACGCCTACGAGCAGTACTTC CASSRAGTGDAYEQYF
. TRBD2 TRBJ2-7 TRBV27 TGTGCCAGCAGCAGCGGGGGCTCCTACGAGCAGTACTTC CASSSGGSYEQYF
. TRBD2 TRBJ2-5 TRBV27 TGTGCCAGCGGGTTCGCGGGAGGTCCGGAGACCCAGTACTTC CASGFAGGPETQYF
. TRBD2 TRBJ2-7 TRBV5-8 TGTGCCAGCAGCTTGAGCAGGGGCTGGACTAGCGCATCCTACGAGCAGTACTTC CASSLSRGWTSASYEQYF